One and the same sample provided the 23 T cell receptor beta chains below, sequenced in a study of cytomegalovirus exposure and HLA in healthy donors. Produced via immunoSEQ multiplex PCR; TCRdb's table is partial and in-frame only. The table records about 150,000 clones, approximately 90% of them present only once. The sample was PBMCs. The receptor set was obtained from a man in his late teens or twenties in good health and CMV-seronegative.

The chain uses TRBV5-1 and TRBJ1-1; the D gene is possibly TRBD1 (6 bases). Germline-derived CDR1 and CDR2 are SGHRS and YFSETQ. With 3 bases removed from V and 3 bases from J, the gap between germline ends came to 9 bases. The CDR3 length is 13 residues. The CDR3 DNA follows: TGCGCCAGCAGCTACTCAGGGGACACTGAAGCTTTCTTT. This sequence encodes CASSYSGDTEAFF.

The chain joins TRBV6-5 to TRBJ2-5; maybe TRBD2 (5 bases). The germline gives CDR1 MNHEY, CDR2 SVGAGI. Trimming pared 6 bases from V and 12 bases from J, leaving 14 bases between. This CDR3 has 11 residues. The CDR3 sequence is CASSRPGNEYF. The CDR3 DNA reads TGTGCCAGCAGCAGACCCGGGAACGAGTACTTC.

Comment on this clone: Compared with germline, one end of the junction differs, possibly owing to a read error. V usage is TRBV7-9 and J usage is TRBJ1-6; D gene ambiguous. In germline, CDR1 is SEHNR, CDR2 FQNEAQ (reference sequence). This CDR3 is built from 14 residues. CDR3 sequence: CASSLVSFNSPLHF. The CDR3 DNA reads TGTGCCAGCAGCTTAGTGTCCTTTAATTCACCCCTCCACTTT.

This sequence joins TRBV6-1 and TRBJ2-7; 11 bases fit TRBD2. V shed 3 bases, J shed 4 bases, and the junction held 5 bases outside the gene matches. Germline V CDR1 and CDR2: MNHNS, SASEGT. This CDR3 is 15 amino acids long. CDR3 residues: CASSDWLAGGYEQYV. The CDR3 DNA sequence: TGTGCCAGCAGTGACTGGCTAGCGGGAGGTTACGAGCAGTACGTC.

The CDR3, as DNA: TGTGCCAGCAGCTTAGGTCGGTGGGGGGACACAGATACGCAGTATTTT. It translates to CASSLGRWGDTDTQYF. This chain joins TRBV11-3 and TRBJ2-3; D is perhaps TRBD2 (6 bases). Deletions cut 1 base from V and 2 bases from J, with 13 bases between. The germline gives CDR1 SGHNT, CDR2 YENEEA. The CDR3 extends over 16 amino acids. The full variable domain, its missing parts supplied by reference TRBV11-3 and TRBJ2-3, is EAGVVQSPRYKIIEKKQPVAFWCNPISGHNTLYWYLQNLGQGPELLIRYENEEAVDDSQLPKDRFSAERLKGVDSTLKIQPAELGDSAVYLCASSLGRWGDTDTQYFGPGTRLTVL.

V and J are TRBV6-1 and TRBJ2-1; weak D call: TRBD2 (6 bases). The V and J ends lost 1 base and 10 bases respectively, with 23 bases between them. The V gene's germline CDR1 is MNHNS and CDR2 SASEGT. The CDR3 is 17 amino acids. CDR3 loop: CASSEVGGSIPRGEQFF. CDR3 DNA sequence: TGTGCCAGCAGTGAAGTAGGAGGGTCTATACCTCGTGGGGAGCAGTTCTTC.

This clone was seen more than once but under ten times. The chain links TRBV6-5 to TRBJ1-6; D not resolved. Germline CDR1 is MNHEY and CDR2 is SVGAGI. The CDR3 length is 13 residues. The V gene lost 6 bases and the J gene lost 5 bases, with 8 bases spanning the gap. The CDR3 DNA follows: TGTGCCAGCAGGCCCAGAAATAATTCACCCCTCCACTTT. Its protein is CASRPRNNSPLHF.

This chain joins TRBV6-1 and TRBJ2-3; 7 bases line up with TRBD1. The ends lost 2 bases at V and 1 base at J; junction bases unmatched: 6. The CDR3 sequence is 16 residues long. Germline V gene data show CDR1 as MNHNS and CDR2 as SASEGT. CDR3 residues: CASSEPTGDRTDTQYF. CDR3 in DNA: TGTGCCAGCAGTGAACCAACAGGGGATCGCACAGATACGCAGTATTTT.

This clone came up once. The V gene is TRBV5-1, the J gene TRBJ2-2; 14 bases align to TRBD2. CDR3 length equals 18 residues. From germline, CDR1 is SGHRS and CDR2 YFSETQ. V dropped 0 bases and J dropped 4; count of bases not matched to a gene: 5. CDR3 in amino acids: CASSLEGLAGAGTGELFF. DNA of the CDR3: TGCGCCAGCAGCTTGGAGGGACTAGCGGGGGCAGGCACCGGGGAGCTGTTTTTT.

The V call is TRBV5-1, the J call TRBJ2-1; the D gene is possibly TRBD2 (6 bases). Per the germline V gene, CDR1 is SGHRS and CDR2 is YFSETQ. Trimming removed 0 bases at V and 9 bases at J, with 19 bases between. The CDR3 loop spans 16 amino acids. The CDR3 DNA reads as TGCGCCAGCAGCTTGGGGTGGGGCAGCGGGCTTAGTGAGCAGTTCTTC. This gives the protein CASSLGWGSGLSEQFF.

This chain uses TRBV29-1 with TRBJ2-3, with 7 bases fitting TRBD1. The ends lost 4 bases at V and 5 bases at J; junction bases unmatched: 6. Germline-derived CDR1 and CDR2 are SQVTM and ANQGSEA. This CDR3 region has 13 residues. The chain's CDR3 is CSVARQGVDTQYF. The CDR3 nucleotides read TGCAGCGTTGCAAGACAGGGAGTAGATACGCAGTATTTT.

The rearrangement joins TRBV7-9 to TRBJ2-1; 9 positions agree with TRBD2. V gave up 5 bases and J gave up 8 bases; unmatched junction bases: 10. This CDR3 is built from 15 residues. In germline, CDR1 is SEHNR, CDR2 FQNEAQ (reference sequence). The CDR3: CASSVRTSARDEQFF. CDR3 in DNA: TGTGCCAGCAGCGTCCGGACTAGCGCCCGGGATGAGCAGTTCTTC.

V is TRBV29-1 and J is TRBJ1-1, with D perhaps TRBD1 (6 bases). V gave up 7 bases and J gave up 5 bases, with 17 bases separating them. CDR1 is SQVTM, CDR2 ANQGSEA, per germline. This CDR3 has 13 residues. The CDR3 protein is CSAGSGGGTEAFF. CDR3 in DNA: TGCAGCGCCGGGAGCGGGGGCGGGACTGAAGCTTTCTTT.

The rearrangement joins TRBV9 to TRBJ2-1; D perhaps matches TRBD2 (5 bases). The germline V and J ends were trimmed by 0 bases and 3 bases, with 10 bases remaining between them. Germline CDR1 is SGDLS and CDR2 is YYNGEE. There are 15 residues in the CDR3. CDR3 sequence reads: CASSVDDYYYNEQFF. The CDR3 region has the DNA TGTGCCAGCAGCGTAGACGACTACTACTACAATGAGCAGTTCTTC.

J is TRBJ2-7 and V is TRBV4-3, with 8 bases aligning to TRBD2. The V and J ends lost 0 bases and 5 bases, in that order; junction bases with no gene match: 6. The CDR3 sequence is 15 residues long. Germline loops: CDR1 LGHNA, CDR2 YSLEER. The CDR3 is CASSQDLGSGDEQYV. The CDR3 DNA is TGCGCCAGCAGCCAAGATCTGGGTAGCGGGGACGAGCAGTACGTC.

V and J are TRBV7-8 and TRBJ1-2; tentatively, D is TRBD1 (5 bases). The germline gives CDR1 SGHVS, CDR2 FQNEAQ. V was cut by 5 bases and J by 8 bases, with 15 bases left in between. CDR3 length: 13 residues. CDR3 bases: TGTGCCAGCAGCAGCGAACGGAGGGACGGCTACACCTTC. Its translation is CASSSERRDGYTF.

The chain has TRBV6-5 and TRBJ2-1, with D possibly being TRBD2 (6 bases). The length of the CDR3 is 15 residues. Between the trimmed V and J ends, which lost 5 bases and 7 bases, there was a span of 18 bases. Germline V gene lookup returns CDR1 MNHEY and CDR2 SVGAGI. The CDR3 loop is CASSGIGTSLNEQFF. The CDR3 bases are TGTGCCAGCAGTGGAATCGGGACTTCTCTAAATGAGCAGTTCTTC.

The chain employs TRBV11-2 and TRBJ2-2, with D perhaps TRBD1 (6 bases). Trimming left V 8 bases short and J 5 bases short, with 12 bases between. In germline, CDR1 is SGHAT, CDR2 FQNNGV. The CDR3 runs to 13 residues. The CDR3: CASEGGGTGELFF. CDR3 nucleotides: TGTGCCAGCGAAGGGGGTGGGACCGGGGAGCTGTTTTTT.

The chain uses TRBV5-6 and TRBJ1-2; tentative D call: TRBD1 (6 bases). Germline V gene sequence: CDR1 SGHDT, CDR2 YYEEEE. CDR3 size: 13 residues. With 1 base removed from V and 4 bases from J, the gap between germline ends came to 8 bases. CDR3 region: CASSLLDSYGYTF. CDR3 nucleotides: TGTGCCAGCAGCTTGCTGGACAGCTATGGCTACACCTTC.

The rearrangement joins TRBV7-9 to TRBJ1-1, with D possibly being TRBD1 (6 bases). The CDR3 has 13 residues. Between the trimmed V and J ends, which lost 6 bases and 1 base, there was a span of 9 bases. Germline CDR1 SEHNR, CDR2 FQNEAQ (reference sequence). CDR3 sequence (DNA): TGTGCCAGCAGTAAACAGGGGAACACTGAAGCTTTCTTT. Its translation is CASSKQGNTEAFF.

This clone is a singleton in its sample. The gene calls are TRBV9 and TRBJ2-7; D gene ambiguous. From germline, CDR1 is SGDLS and CDR2 YYNGEE. V was clipped by 0 bases and J by 0 bases, with 7 bases between them. The CDR3 spans 14 residues. The chain's CDR3 is CASSVASSSYEQYF. CDR3 nucleotides: TGTGCCAGCAGCGTAGCTTCGAGCTCCTACGAGCAGTACTTC.

A remark on this clone: The sample contains more than one DNA sequence encoding this CDR3. The chain uses TRBV4-3 and TRBJ2-2; 8 positions agree with TRBD1. The CDR3 sequence is 16 residues long. The junction had 3 bases not matched to a gene; V was cut back by 1 base and J by 2 bases. The germline gives CDR1 LGHNA, CDR2 YSLEER. The CDR3 sequence is CASSQGQGLNTGELFF. In nucleotides, the CDR3 is TGCGCCAGCAGCCAAGGACAGGGGTTAAACACCGGGGAGCTGTTTTTT.

The genes are TRBV18 and TRBJ2-5; TRBD1 matches at 7 bases. The junction had 14 bases not matched to a gene; V was cut back by 8 bases and J by 5 bases. Germline CDR1 and CDR2: KGHSH and LQKENI. The CDR3 runs 15 residues. CDR3 sequence (DNA): TGTGCCAGCGCCCGACAGGGCCTGGCGGAGGAGACCCAGTACTTC. As protein: CASARQGLAEETQYF.